These T cell receptor beta chains were read from a single sample in a study of blood T cell repertoires in COVID-19. The assay was immunoSEQ multiplex PCR, and TCRdb's table has in-frame clones only and misses some. The sample shows under 350,000 clones, 75% to 90% of them seen only once. Sequenced: peripheral blood. The receptors derive from a man aged 55 to 70 who had recovered from COVID-19. Both conserved end residues are part of each CDR3. The order of the fields is D gene, J gene, V gene, clone size, CDR3 protein, CDR3 DNA. A D gene is named only where the DNA matches it firmly. The size of a clone is reported for some rows only, either as once, few or many, or as a class for expanded clones.

D: .; J: TRBJ1-4; V: TRBV30; size: .; CDR3: CAWSSGGTANEKLFF; DNA: TGTGCCTGGAGTTCGGGGGGTACGGCTAATGAAAAACTGTTTTTT
D: TRBD1; J: TRBJ2-7; V: TRBV6-6; size: .; CDR3: CGQGGASYEQYF; DNA: TGTGGACAGGGGGGCGCCTCCTACGAGCAGTACTTC
D: TRBD1; J: TRBJ2-7; V: TRBV2; size: once; CDR3: CASTQSRDRSTYEQYF; DNA: TGTGCCAGCACTCAGTCCCGGGACAGGTCGACCTACGAGCAGTACTTC
D: TRBD1; J: TRBJ1-1; V: TRBV7-3; size: .; CDR3: CASSRTGGAGTEAFF; DNA: TGTGCCAGCAGCCGAACAGGGGGCGCGGGAACTGAAGCTTTCTTT
D: TRBD1; J: TRBJ2-7; V: TRBV28; size: .; CDR3: CASSFLARTGSYEQYF; DNA: TGTGCCAGCAGTTTCCTCGCCCGGACAGGGTCCTACGAGCAGTACTTC
D: .; J: TRBJ2-7; V: TRBV1; size: .; CDR3: CTSSQDTPGLAGESWPFEQYF; DNA: TGCACCAGCAGCCAAGATACTCCTGGGCTAGCGGGAGAATCATGGCCTTTTGAGCAGTACTTC
D: TRBD2; J: TRBJ2-7; V: TRBV6-2/TRBV6-3; size: .; CDR3: CASSLGTSGRANDEQYF; DNA: TGTGCCAGCAGCCTAGGGACTAGCGGGAGGGCCAACGACGAGCAGTACTTC
D: .; J: TRBJ1-2; V: TRBV27; size: .; CDR3: CASSPAGLIGYGYTF; DNA: TGTGCCAGCAGTCCGGCAGGGTTAATCGGCTATGGCTACACCTTC
D: TRBD1; J: TRBJ1-5; V: TRBV27; size: few; CDR3: CASTTGGAPQHF; DNA: TGTGCCAGCACAACAGGGGGCGCGCCCCAGCATTTT
D: .; J: TRBJ1-5; V: TRBV3-1/TRBV3-2; size: .; CDR3: CASSLNPYSNQPQHF; DNA: TGTGCCAGCAGCCTGAATCCCTATAGCAATCAGCCCCAGCATTTT
D: .; J: TRBJ1-3; V: TRBV9; size: .; CDR3: CASGRSGNTIYF; DNA: TGTGCCAGCGGGCGTTCTGGAAACACCATATATTTT
D: .; J: TRBJ1-1; V: TRBV10-2; size: .; CDR3: CASSESRLAVNTEAFF; DNA: TGCGCCAGCAGTGAGTCGCGGCTGGCAGTGAACACTGAAGCTTTCTTT
D: .; J: TRBJ2-1; V: TRBV6-2/TRBV6-3; size: .; CDR3: CASSYLSTAGEQFF; DNA: TGTGCCAGCAGTTACCTATCGACGGCGGGTGAGCAGTTCTTC
D: .; J: TRBJ1-5; V: TRBV16; size: few; CDR3: CASSPGGKTQGSNQPQHF; DNA: TGTGCCAGCAGCCCCGGGGGTAAGACCCAGGGAAGCAATCAGCCCCAGCATTTT
D: TRBD1; J: TRBJ1-2; V: TRBV9; size: many; CDR3: CASSLQGGYTF; DNA: TGTGCCAGCAGCCTACAGGGGGGCTACACCTTC
D: .; J: TRBJ2-5; V: TRBV9; size: .; CDR3: CASSVAGTSQETQYF; DNA: TGTGCCAGCAGCGTAGCCGGGACTTCACAAGAGACCCAGTACTTC
D: TRBD1; J: TRBJ2-3; V: TRBV10-3; size: few; CDR3: CASTRGLDTDTQYF; DNA: TGTGCCAGTACCAGGGGGCTAGACACAGATACGCAGTATTTT
D: .; J: TRBJ2-7; V: TRBV11-1; size: .; CDR3: CASSLFRHYEQYF; DNA: TGTGCCAGCAGCTTATTCAGACACTACGAGCAGTACTTC
D: .; J: TRBJ1-2; V: TRBV5-5; size: few; CDR3: CASSSQVLYGYTF; DNA: TGTGCCAGCAGCTCGCAGGTCCTATATGGCTACACCTTC
D: TRBD1; J: TRBJ2-7; V: TRBV28; size: .; CDR3: CASSLYYRGEQYF; DNA: TGTGCCAGCAGTTTATACTACAGGGGCGAGCAGTACTTC
D: TRBD1; J: TRBJ2-3; V: TRBV7-2; size: once; CDR3: CASSLDSRQGMTDTQYF; DNA: TGTGCCAGCAGCTTAGACTCGAGACAGGGGATGACAGATACGCAGTATTTT
D: .; J: TRBJ1-2; V: TRBV6-6; size: once; CDR3: CASSYTKQGSGYGYTF; DNA: TGTGCCAGCAGTTACACAAAACAGGGATCCGGATATGGCTACACCTTC
D: .; J: TRBJ2-5; V: TRBV5-6; size: .; CDR3: CASSLLAFYQETQYF; DNA: TGTGCCAGCAGCTTGTTAGCGTTCTACCAAGAGACCCAGTACTTC
D: .; J: TRBJ1-1; V: TRBV18; size: .; CDR3: CASSPSKGDPEAFF; DNA: TGTGCCAGCTCCCCATCGAAAGGGGATCCTGAAGCTTTCTTT
D: .; J: TRBJ2-1; V: TRBV15; size: .; CDR3: CATSRDSPRAANEQFF; DNA: TGTGCCACCAGCAGAGATTCCCCGAGGGCTGCCAATGAGCAGTTCTTC
D: .; J: TRBJ1-1; V: TRBV7-9; size: .; CDR3: CASSLGWIMERNTEAFF; DNA: TGTGCCAGCAGCTTAGGATGGATAATGGAGAGGAACACTGAAGCTTTCTTT
D: .; J: TRBJ2-1; V: TRBV15; size: .; CDR3: CATSREILYNEQFF; DNA: TGTGCCACCAGCAGAGAGATACTTTACAATGAGCAGTTCTTC
D: TRBD1; J: TRBJ2-1; V: TRBV10-3; size: once; CDR3: CAISEFGQGASYNEQFF; DNA: TGTGCCATCAGTGAGTTTGGACAGGGGGCTTCCTACAATGAGCAGTTCTTC
D: TRBD1; J: TRBJ1-2; V: TRBV5-4; size: .; CDR3: CASSFEDRSNYGYTF; DNA: TGTGCCAGCAGCTTCGAGGACAGGAGTAACTATGGCTACACCTTC
D: TRBD1; J: TRBJ2-5; V: TRBV7-8; size: .; CDR3: CASSYTGGAETQYF; DNA: TGTGCCAGCAGCTACACAGGGGGCGCGGAGACCCAGTACTTC
D: TRBD1; J: TRBJ1-2; V: TRBV9; size: .; CDR3: CASSDRGNYGYTF; DNA: TGTGCCAGCAGCGACAGGGGTAACTATGGCTACACCTTC
D: .; J: TRBJ1-4; V: TRBV7-9; size: .; CDR3: CASKGRGNEKLFF; DNA: TGTGCCAGCAAGGGGAGGGGTAATGAAAAACTGTTTTTT
D: TRBD2; J: TRBJ2-7; V: TRBV3-1/TRBV3-2; size: .; CDR3: CASSRTLAESYEQYF; DNA: TGTGCCAGCAGCCGAACACTAGCGGAGTCCTACGAGCAGTACTTC
D: .; J: TRBJ1-4; V: TRBV7-6; size: .; CDR3: CASSLTGGGSREKLFF; DNA: TGTGCCAGCAGCTTAACGGGTGGGGGCTCTAGGGAAAAACTGTTTTTT
D: .; J: TRBJ1-2; V: TRBV19; size: .; CDR3: CASSIEAGSNYGYTF; DNA: TGTGCCAGTAGTATCGAAGCAGGAAGTAACTATGGCTACACCTTC
D: .; J: TRBJ2-2; V: TRBV7-6; size: .; CDR3: CASGPGGPGELFF; DNA: TGTGCCAGTGGGCCCGGGGGGCCCGGGGAGCTGTTTTTT
D: TRBD2; J: TRBJ2-1; V: TRBV10-3; size: .; CDR3: CAISDPSLAGGMNEQFF; DNA: TGTGCCATCAGTGACCCCTCCTTGGCGGGAGGGATGAATGAGCAGTTCTTC
D: .; J: TRBJ2-7; V: TRBV7-6; size: .; CDR3: CASSFRVRAYEQYF; DNA: TGTGCCAGCAGCTTTCGGGTCCGAGCCTACGAGCAGTACTTC
D: TRBD2; J: TRBJ2-3; V: TRBV5-1; size: .; CDR3: CASKRAGGADTQYF; DNA: TGCGCCAGCAAAAGGGCGGGGGGCGCAGATACGCAGTATTTT
D: TRBD2; J: TRBJ2-1; V: TRBV19; size: .; CDR3: CASSIRRGYNEQFF; DNA: TGTGCCAGTAGTATAAGGCGGGGGTACAATGAGCAGTTCTTC